This TCR beta chain was captured by sequencing in a study of lymphopenia after photon versus proton radiotherapy. Study observations and caveats: Relative stability marked proton patients; photon patients lost diversity and naive cells. Post-nadir diversity loss with photons came from oligoclonal expansion, particularly CD8+ Temra cells. Only patients who died were analyzed for survival; proton advantage is unproven. A bigger post-nadir fall in TCR diversity correlated inversely with survival time in deceased patients.

V was clipped by 0 bases and J by 4 bases, with 7 bases between them. Germline V gives CDR1 GTSNPN, CDR2 SVGIG (reference sequence). CDR3 size: 13 residues. Measured with immunoSEQ multiplex PCR; TCRdb has only the in-frame clones, and not every one. Of 77,000 or so clones listed, 65% to 85% are singletons. For this clone: Its cognate antigen is unknown.

The sequence was collected from a man between 60 and 75 years old with pancreatic cancer. The sequencing used peripheral blood, collected from a patient treated with proton-based radiotherapy. V usage is TRBV30 and J usage is TRBJ1-3; D ambiguous. The CDR3, as DNA: TGTGCCTGGAGTGTAAGTAGCGGAAACACCATATATTTT. This encodes CAWSVSSGNTIYF.